This TCR beta chain was recorded in a study of T cells in Graves' hyperthyroidism and ophthalmopathy. This CDR3 comprises 15 residues. From germline, CDR1 is SGHTA and CDR2 FQGNSA. Trimming left V 3 bases short and J 5 bases short, with 13 bases between. RNA transcripts were the template for amplifying TCR beta CDR3 regions. In the first-round RT-PCR of the TCR CDR3, the HTBI primer set was used. TCRdb independently ran MiXCR on the multiplex PCR reads; one entry per CDR3 protein. The sample has 350,000 to 450,000 distinct CDR3 sequences, about 18% seen once. This chain connects TRBV7-2 to TRBJ2-2; unclear D gene. This TCR was recovered from a woman aged 25 to 39 with Graves' hyperthyroidism that later progressed to Graves' ophthalmopathy. Sequencing was performed on blood. DNA of the CDR3: TGTGCCAGCAGCTTTGTCGCGATTCGAACCGGGGAGCTGTTTTTT. As protein: CASSFVAIRTGELFF.